The 19 T cell receptor beta chains presented below share a single source sample, sequenced in a study of Graves' ophthalmopathy and Graves' hyperthyroidism. The study amplified TCR beta CDR3 regions using RNA transcripts. Following a first-round RT-PCR that used HTBI primers, a second-round multiplex PCR was carried out. From the multiplex PCR reads, TCRdb called clonotypes with MiXCR, one entry per CDR3 protein. Seen here are about 1.1 million distinct CDR3 sequences, 35% to 40% observed once, and the top ten hold 11%. The specimen was peripheral blood or thyroid tissue (not recorded which). The receptors stem from an adult man with Graves' hyperthyroidism.

This clonotype was recorded at least ten times. The chain combines TRBV7-9 with TRBJ2-5; D call uncertain. The V end lost 1 base, the J end lost 0 bases, and 12 bases lay between the germline ends. CDR1 is SEHNR and CDR2 is FQNEAQ in the germline V gene (reference sequence). This CDR3 is 16 amino acids long. The CDR3 region has the DNA TGTGCCAGCAGCTTAGGGGTCGCAGTGTACCAAGAGACCCAGTACTTC. Translation: CASSLGVAVYQETQYF.

The rearrangement joins TRBV29-1 to TRBJ1-1; no definite D call. The CDR3 loop spans 11 amino acids. Germline loops: CDR1 SQVTM, CDR2 ANQGSEA. V was trimmed by 8 bases and J by 2 bases, leaving 9 bases between them. The CDR3 sequence: CSSTGNTEAFF. The DNA for the CDR3 is TGCAGCTCGACCGGTAACACTGAAGCTTTCTTT.

This rearrangement joins TRBV20-1 to TRBJ2-5, with D uncertain. This CDR3 spans 11 amino acids. Germline values: CDR1 DFQATT, CDR2 SNEGSKA (reference sequence). V lost 7 bases, J lost 2 bases, and 8 bases lay in between. In DNA form, the CDR3 reads TGCAGTGTGTACAGTCAAGAGACCCAGTACTTC. This encodes CSVYSQETQYF.

For this clonotype: Possible read error: a much larger clone is one base away. The conserved phenylalanine or tryptophan normally closing the CDR3 is absent here, so this likely arose from a read error. The chain is built from TRBV25-1 and TRBJ1-1, with D maybe TRBD1 (5 bases). The CDR3 is made up of 14 amino acids. V was cut by 5 bases and J by 7 bases, with 17 bases left in between. CDR1 and CDR2 (germline): MGHDK, SYGVNS. As DNA, the CDR3 is TGTGCCAGCAGTCGACCGGGACTTCCTCTTGAAGCTTTCCTT. It yields the protein CASSRPGLPLEAFL.

With respect to this clonotype: Because the CDR3 is missing its conserved closing phenylalanine or tryptophan, this is likely a read error. The DNA is left out, because the CDR3 cannot be placed on it with certainty; the CDR3 is given as TCRdb lists it. This sequence joins TRBV3-2 and TRBJ1-2; TRBD1 is the table's D call and was not checked against the DNA. TRBV3-2 is a documented pseudogene. The CDR3 sequence runs 16 residues, both termini included. The CDR3 loop reads CASSHDPGRRNYGYTS.

This clonotype came up many times. This chain joins TRBV11-2 and TRBJ1-2, with D unresolved. Germline loops: CDR1 SGHAT, CDR2 FQNNGV. CDR3 length: 13 residues. V lost 3 bases to trimming and J lost 8 bases, with 13 bases between them. CDR3 loop: CASSFQRLGGYTF. The DNA of the CDR3 is TGTGCCAGCAGCTTTCAGCGGTTGGGGGGCTACACCTTC.

This chain links TRBV9 with TRBJ2-7; TRBD1 agrees at 8 bases. The CDR3 runs to 14 residues. Germline CDR1 is SGDLS and CDR2 is YYNGEE. V lost 5 bases, J lost 6 bases, and 10 bases stayed unmatched. In DNA, the CDR3 is TGTGCCAGCAGTTACCTAGACAGGGGAGGCGAGCAGTACTTC. Its protein is CASSYLDRGGEQYF.

The chain recombines TRBV29-1 with TRBJ1-4; D is unclear. The CDR3 totals 12 residues. Trimming shortened V by 5 bases and J by 2 bases, and 6 bases separated the two germline ends. Per the germline V gene, CDR1 is SQVTM and CDR2 is ANQGSEA. The CDR3 here is CSVTGTNEKLFF. The CDR3 bases are TGCAGCGTTACCGGGACTAATGAAAAACTGTTTTTT.

To note about this clonotype: This likely comes from a read error, as the CDR3 has no conserved phenylalanine or tryptophan at its end. The chain couples TRBV4-2 to TRBJ1-1; D is possibly TRBD1 (5 bases). The V end lost 1 base, the J end lost 8 bases, and 8 bases lay between the germline ends. Germline values: CDR1 LGHNA, CDR2 YNFKEQ. This CDR3 comprises 12 residues. For the CDR3, the DNA is TGTGCCAGCAGCCAAGGTTGGGGGGAAGCTTTCCTT. Its translation is CASSQGWGEAFL.

The sample holds many counts of this clonotype. This chain links TRBV20-1 with TRBJ2-6; D uncertain. Trimming removed 3 bases at V and 0 bases at J, with 12 bases between. Germline CDR1 DFQATT, CDR2 SNEGSKA (reference sequence). CDR3 size: 16 residues. CDR3 sequence (DNA): TGCAGTGCTAGCTCCAGGACGAACTCTGGGGCCAACGTCCTGACTTTC. Protein: CSASSRTNSGANVLTF.

The chain uses TRBV6-5 and TRBJ1-4, with a weak D call TRBD1 (5 bases). Germline CDR1 and CDR2: MNHEY and SVGAGI. This CDR3 contains 15 residues. With 4 bases removed from V and 8 bases from J, the gap between germline ends came to 17 bases. The CDR3 is CASSSAQVTLEKLFF. The CDR3 DNA is TGTGCCAGCAGTTCGGCACAGGTAACCCTCGAAAAACTGTTTTTT.

This clonotype came up many times. The gene calls are TRBV7-9 and TRBJ1-1; 7 bases are shared with TRBD1. With V trimmed by 5 bases and J by 4 bases, 10 bases remained unmatched. There are 15 residues in the CDR3. CDR1 and CDR2 from the germline V gene are SEHNR and FQNEAQ (reference sequence). CDR3 sequence reads: CASSAAQGGATEAFF. As DNA, the CDR3 is TGTGCCAGCAGCGCAGCCCAGGGGGGGGCCACTGAAGCTTTCTTT. Filled out from reference TRBV7-9 and TRBJ1-1, the complete variable domain reads DTGVSQNPRHKITKRGQNVTFRCDPISEHNRLYWYRQTLGQGPEFLTYFQNEAQLEKSRLLSDRFSAERPKGSFSTLEIQRTEQGDSAMYLCASSAAQGGATEAFFGQGTRLTVV.

Only a few counts were recorded for this clonotype. V and J are TRBV5-1 and TRBJ1-2; D unclear. Germline V gives CDR1 SGHRS, CDR2 YFSETQ. This CDR3 region has 13 residues. V was trimmed by 2 bases and J by 10 bases, leaving 15 bases between them. CDR3 loop: CASSFLSGSDYTF. The CDR3 DNA reads as TGCGCCAGCAGCTTTCTTAGCGGGAGCGACTACACCTTC.

The V and J genes are TRBV2 and TRBJ2-7; 7 bases are a match to TRBD1. The germline gives CDR1 SNHLY, CDR2 FYNNEI. The trim removed 7 bases at V and 3 bases at J, leaving 3 bases unmatched. The CDR3 contains 12 residues. This CDR3 is CASKGQYYEQYF. DNA for the CDR3: TGTGCCAGCAAGGGACAGTACTACGAGCAGTACTTC.

As regards this clonotype: One end of the junction is discordant with germline, which a read error may explain. The gene calls are TRBV5-1 and TRBJ1-5; D possibly corresponds to TRBD1 (6 bases). CDR1 SGHRS and CDR2 YFSETQ come from the germline V gene. The CDR3 consists of 16 residues. The CDR3 sequence is CASSLGGGAGNQPQHF. As DNA, the CDR3 is TGTGCCAGCAGCTTGGGAGGGGGGGCTGGCAATCAGCCCCAGCATTTT.

This clonotype was observed at least ten times. The CDR3: CSVAGSPGGNTEAFF. The CDR3 nucleotides read TGCAGCGTTGCTGGTTCGCCGGGGGGGAACACTGAAGCTTTCTTT. The J gene is TRBJ1-1, the V gene TRBV29-1, with TRBD1 as a possible D gene (5 bases). CDR3 length: 15 amino acids. Deletions cut 4 bases from V and 1 base from J, with 16 bases between. Germline V gives CDR1 SQVTM, CDR2 ANQGSEA.

This clonotype was seen at least ten times. The gene calls are TRBV6-5 and TRBJ2-7; D is unresolved. V lost 5 bases to trimming and J lost 5 bases, with 10 bases between them. The CDR3 totals 12 residues. Germline loops: CDR1 MNHEY, CDR2 SVGAGI. The CDR3, as DNA: TGTGCCAGCAGTCCGACCATGGACGAGCAGTACTTC. Translated, it gives CASSPTMDEQYF.

Notes on this clonotype: This sequence may be a read error, since a much larger clone differs from it by one base. This CDR3 is missing its conserved last phenylalanine or tryptophan, likely due to a read error. This chain joins TRBV13 and TRBJ2-7; 9 bases match TRBD1. CDR1 and CDR2 (germline): PRHDT, FYEKMQ (reference sequence). J was trimmed by 3 bases and V by 5 bases; bases with no gene match: 8. This CDR3 is built from 15 residues. The CDR3, as DNA: TGTGCCAGCAGCCCAGGGACAGGGTCAGGCTACGAGCAGTACCTC. This translates into CASSPGTGSGYEQYL.

This clonotype was seen at least ten times. This rearrangement joins TRBV7-8 to TRBJ2-7; D gene unclear. CDR1 is SGHVS, CDR2 FQNEAQ, per germline. V shed 5 bases and J shed 1 base, with 9 bases lying between them. The CDR3 length is 13 residues. For the CDR3, the DNA is TGTGCCAGCAGCCCCTTGGGGTCCTACGAGCAGTACTTC. It translates to CASSPLGSYEQYF.